This T cell receptor (beta chain) was captured in a study of blood T cell repertoires in COVID-19. Study-wide context: Whether acute or convalescent, the COVID-19 samples came from the United States, Italy and Spain. T cells, B-cell-depleted T cells, or PBMCs supplied cDNA or gDNA.

Assignments of participants to cohorts depended upon their own reported clinical history. This CDR3 comprises 15 residues. V lost 5 bases to trimming and J lost 6 bases; unmatched junction nucleotides: 5. Germline CDR1 reads SEHNR; CDR2 reads FQNEAQ (reference sequence). Study processing details: By means of reference gene primer amplification, nucleated cell counts were estimated. Sequencing used immunoSEQ multiplex PCR; TCRdb keeps in-frame clones, though not all of them. The V and J calls and clone size are taken from that table; D and trimming were inferred from the DNA. The repertoire holds a few hundred thousand clones, 70% to 90% seen once, with approximately 3.3% in the top ten.

What was sequenced was PBMCs or T cells enriched from blood (not recorded which). The chain employs TRBV7-9 and TRBJ1-6, with TRBD1 identical over 9 bases. The origin of this receptor is a woman in her forties or fifties in a cohort exposed to, infected with or recovered from COVID-19 (not recorded which). CDR3 DNA: TGTGCCAGCAGCGGGGGGACAGGGCTTAATTCACCCCTCCACTTT. Protein sequence: CASSGGTGLNSPLHF.